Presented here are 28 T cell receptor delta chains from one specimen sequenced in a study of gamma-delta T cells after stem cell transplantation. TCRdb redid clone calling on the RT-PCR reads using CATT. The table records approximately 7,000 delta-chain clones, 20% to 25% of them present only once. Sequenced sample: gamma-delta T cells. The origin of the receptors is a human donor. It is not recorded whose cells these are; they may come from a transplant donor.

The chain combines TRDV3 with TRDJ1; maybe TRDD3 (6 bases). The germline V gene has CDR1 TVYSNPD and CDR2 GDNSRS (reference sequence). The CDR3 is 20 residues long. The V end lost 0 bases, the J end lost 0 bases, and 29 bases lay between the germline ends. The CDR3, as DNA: TGTGCCTTTAGCTACAACCTATTCTCCTGGGGACAATTCAACACCGATAAACTCATCTTT. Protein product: CAFSYNLFSWGQFNTDKLIF.

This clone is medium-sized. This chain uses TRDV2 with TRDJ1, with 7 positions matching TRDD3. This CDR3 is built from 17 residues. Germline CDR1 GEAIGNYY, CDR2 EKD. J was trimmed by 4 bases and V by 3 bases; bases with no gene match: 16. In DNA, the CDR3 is TGTGCCTGTGACCCCCTCCGTCTGGGGGTGGGAGGCGATAAACTCATCTTT. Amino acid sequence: CACDPLRLGVGGDKLIF.

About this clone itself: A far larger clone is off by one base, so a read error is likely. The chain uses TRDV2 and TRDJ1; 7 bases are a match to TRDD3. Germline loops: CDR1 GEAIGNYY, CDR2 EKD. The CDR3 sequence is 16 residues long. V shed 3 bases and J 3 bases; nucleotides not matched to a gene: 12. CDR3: CACDQMGGMHPDKLIF. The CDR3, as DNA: TGTGCCTGTGACCAGATGGGGGGGATGCATCCCGATAAACTCATCTTT.

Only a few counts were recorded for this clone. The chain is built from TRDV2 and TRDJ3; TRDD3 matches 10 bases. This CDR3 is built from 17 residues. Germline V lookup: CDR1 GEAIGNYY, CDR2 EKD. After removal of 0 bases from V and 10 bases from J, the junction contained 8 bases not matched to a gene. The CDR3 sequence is CACDTLNWGIETRQMFF. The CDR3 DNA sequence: TGTGCCTGTGACACCCTAAACTGGGGGATTGAGACCCGACAGATGTTTTTC.

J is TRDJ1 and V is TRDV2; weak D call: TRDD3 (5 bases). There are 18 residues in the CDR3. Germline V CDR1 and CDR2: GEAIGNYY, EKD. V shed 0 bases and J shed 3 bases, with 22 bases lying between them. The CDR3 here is CACDTAELGARSADKLIF. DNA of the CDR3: TGTGCCTGTGACACCGCGGAGCTTGGGGCGCGTTCTGCCGATAAACTCATCTTT.

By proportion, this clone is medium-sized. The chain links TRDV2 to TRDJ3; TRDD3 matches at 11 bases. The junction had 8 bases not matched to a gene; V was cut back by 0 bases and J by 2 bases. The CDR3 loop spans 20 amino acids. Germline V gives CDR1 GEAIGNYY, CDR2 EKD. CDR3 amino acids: CACDTAGGYSPPWDTRQMFF. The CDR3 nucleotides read TGTGCCTGTGACACCGCTGGGGGATACTCCCCCCCCTGGGACACCCGACAGATGTTTTTC.

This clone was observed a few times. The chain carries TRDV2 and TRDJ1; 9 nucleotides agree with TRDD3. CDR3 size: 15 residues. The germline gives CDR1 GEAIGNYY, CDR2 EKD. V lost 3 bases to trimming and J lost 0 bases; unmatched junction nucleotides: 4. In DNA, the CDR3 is TGTGCCTGTGACCTCTGGGGGATGTACACCGATAAACTCATCTTT. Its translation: CACDLWGMYTDKLIF.

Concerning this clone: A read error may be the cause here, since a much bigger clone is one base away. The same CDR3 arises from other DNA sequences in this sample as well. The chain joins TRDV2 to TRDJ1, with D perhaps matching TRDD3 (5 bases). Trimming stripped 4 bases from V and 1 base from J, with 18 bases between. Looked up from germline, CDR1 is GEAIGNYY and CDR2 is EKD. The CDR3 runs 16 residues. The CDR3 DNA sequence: TGTGCCTGTGAGGGGCTATTACTGGAGTCCACCGATAAACTCATCTTT. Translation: CACEGLLLESTDKLIF.

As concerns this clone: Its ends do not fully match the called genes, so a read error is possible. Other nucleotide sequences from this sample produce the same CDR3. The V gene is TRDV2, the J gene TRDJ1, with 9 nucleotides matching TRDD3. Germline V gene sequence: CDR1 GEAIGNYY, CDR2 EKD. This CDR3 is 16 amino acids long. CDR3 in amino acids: CACDWVLGDPTRKLIF. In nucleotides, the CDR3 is TGTGCCTGTGACTGGGTACTGGGGGACCCCACCCGTAAACTCATCTTC.

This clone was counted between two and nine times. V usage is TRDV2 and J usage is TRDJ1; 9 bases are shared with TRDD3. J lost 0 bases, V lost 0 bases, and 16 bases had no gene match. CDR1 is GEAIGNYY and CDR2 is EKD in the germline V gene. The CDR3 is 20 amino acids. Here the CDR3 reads CACDTVRGYAGPRYTDKLIF. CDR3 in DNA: TGTGCCTGTGACACCGTCAGGGGATACGCAGGCCCCCGTTACACCGATAAACTCATCTTT.

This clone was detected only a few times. The DNA of the CDR3 is TGTGCCTGTGACACCGTGCTGGGGGATGTGGTGAGTACCGATAAACTCATCTTT. This gives the protein CACDTVLGDVVSTDKLIF. The chain carries TRDV2 and TRDJ1, with 9 positions matching TRDD3. Germline V gene lookup returns CDR1 GEAIGNYY and CDR2 EKD. Germline trimming cut 0 bases from V and 2 bases from J; bases unmatched to any gene: 12. The CDR3 contains 18 residues.

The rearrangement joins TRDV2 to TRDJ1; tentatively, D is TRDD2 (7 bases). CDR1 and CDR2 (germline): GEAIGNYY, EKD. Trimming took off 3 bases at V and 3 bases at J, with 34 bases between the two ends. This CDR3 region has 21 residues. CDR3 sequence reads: CACDALGPFLLWGRIPDKLIF. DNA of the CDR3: TGTGCCTGTGACGCTCTGGGGCCGTTCCTACTCTGGGGTAGGATACCCGATAAACTCATCTTT.

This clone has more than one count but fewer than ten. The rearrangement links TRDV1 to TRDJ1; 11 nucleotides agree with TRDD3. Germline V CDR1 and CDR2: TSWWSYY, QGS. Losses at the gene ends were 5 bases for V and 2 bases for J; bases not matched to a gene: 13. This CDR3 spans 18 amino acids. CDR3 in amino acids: CALGSTLLGDSTTDKLIF. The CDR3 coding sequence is TGTGCTCTTGGGAGTACCCTACTGGGGGATAGTACGACCGATAAACTCATCTTT.

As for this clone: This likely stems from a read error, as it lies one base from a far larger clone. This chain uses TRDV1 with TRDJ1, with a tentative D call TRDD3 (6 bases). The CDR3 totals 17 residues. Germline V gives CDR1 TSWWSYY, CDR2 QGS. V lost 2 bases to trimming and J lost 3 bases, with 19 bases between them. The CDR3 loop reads CALGEGVGGAKADKLIF. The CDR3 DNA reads TGTGCTCTTGGGGAAGGGGTGGGGGGCGCGAAGGCCGATAAACTCATCTTT.

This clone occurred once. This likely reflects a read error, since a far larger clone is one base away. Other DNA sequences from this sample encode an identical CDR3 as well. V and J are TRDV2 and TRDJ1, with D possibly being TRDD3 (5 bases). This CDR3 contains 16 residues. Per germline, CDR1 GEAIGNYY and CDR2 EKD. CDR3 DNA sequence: TGTGCCTGCGACACTTTGGTGAGGGATGCAACCGATAAACTCATCTTT. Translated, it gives CACDTLVRDATDKLIF.

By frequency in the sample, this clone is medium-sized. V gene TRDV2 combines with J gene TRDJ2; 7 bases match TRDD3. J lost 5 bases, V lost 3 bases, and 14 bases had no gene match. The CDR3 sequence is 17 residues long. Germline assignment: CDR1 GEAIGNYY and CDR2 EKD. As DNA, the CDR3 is TGTGCCTGTGACCCAGTACTGTGGGGGGGGGATACAGCACAACTCTTCTTT. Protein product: CACDPVLWGGDTAQLFF.

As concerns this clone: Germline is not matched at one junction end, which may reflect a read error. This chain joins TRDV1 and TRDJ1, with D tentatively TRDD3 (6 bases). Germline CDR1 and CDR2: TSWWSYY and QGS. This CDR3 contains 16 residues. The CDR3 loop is CAPGEPHTQYTDKLIF. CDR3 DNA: TGTGCTCCTGGGGAGCCTCACACGCAGTACACCGATAAACTCATCTTT.

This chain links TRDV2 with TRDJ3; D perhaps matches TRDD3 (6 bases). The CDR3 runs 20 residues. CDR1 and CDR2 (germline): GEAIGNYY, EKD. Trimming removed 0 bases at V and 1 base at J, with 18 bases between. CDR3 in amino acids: CACDTTNPRGRSWDTRQMFF. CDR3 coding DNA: TGTGCCTGTGACACCACCAATCCAAGGGGGAGATCCTGGGACACCCGACAGATGTTTTTC.

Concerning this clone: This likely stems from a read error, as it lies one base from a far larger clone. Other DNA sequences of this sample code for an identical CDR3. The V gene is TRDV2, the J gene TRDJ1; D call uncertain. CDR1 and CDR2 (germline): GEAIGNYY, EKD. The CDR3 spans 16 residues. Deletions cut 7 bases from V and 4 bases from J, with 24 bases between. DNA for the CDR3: TGTGCCTGCGATCCCGTATCGCGTCGTCAGTACGATAAACTCATCTTT. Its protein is CACDPVSRRQYDKLIF.

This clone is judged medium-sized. The CDR3 DNA reads as TGTGCTCTTGGGGAACTCCCGGAGATTCCGAACGCCTTTCCTTGGGGGATACCGACCCGTTCTTACACCGATAAACTCATCTTT. Translating it yields CALGELPEIPNAFPWGIPTRSYTDKLIF. J is TRDJ1 and V is TRDV1; 10 bases are shared with TRDD3. Germline CDR1 reads TSWWSYY; CDR2 reads QGS. With 0 bases clipped from V and 0 bases from J, the junction kept 37 bases outside the gene matches. This CDR3 is 28 amino acids long.

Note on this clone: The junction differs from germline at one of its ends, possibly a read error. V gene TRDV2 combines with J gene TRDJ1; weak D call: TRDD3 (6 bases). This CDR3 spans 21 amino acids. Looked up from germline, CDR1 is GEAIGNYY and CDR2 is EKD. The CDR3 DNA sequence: TGTGCCTGTGACCCCCTTCTGCTCGTTTACCGTGGGGATCCGTACACCGATAAACCCATCTTT. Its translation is CACDPLLLVYRGDPYTDKPIF.

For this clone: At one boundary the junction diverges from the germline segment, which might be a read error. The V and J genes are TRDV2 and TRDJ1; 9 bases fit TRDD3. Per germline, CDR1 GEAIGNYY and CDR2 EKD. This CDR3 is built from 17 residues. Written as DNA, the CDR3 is TGTGCCTGTGACACCATACTGGGGGAAAAGTACACCGATAAACCCATCTTT. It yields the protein CACDTILGEKYTDKPIF.

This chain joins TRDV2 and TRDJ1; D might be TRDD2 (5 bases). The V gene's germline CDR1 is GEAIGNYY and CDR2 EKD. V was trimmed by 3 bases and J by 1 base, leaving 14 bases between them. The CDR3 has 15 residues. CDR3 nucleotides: TGTGCCTGTGACCCAATTCTTCTTCCCACCGATAAACTCATCTTT. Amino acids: CACDPILLPTDKLIF.

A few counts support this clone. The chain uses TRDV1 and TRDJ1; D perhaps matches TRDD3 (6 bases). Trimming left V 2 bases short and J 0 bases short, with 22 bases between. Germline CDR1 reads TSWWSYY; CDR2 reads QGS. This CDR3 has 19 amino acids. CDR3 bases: TGTGCTCTTGGGGAATGTTTACGCGGTGGGGATTCGTACACCGATAAACTCATCTTT. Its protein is CALGECLRGGDSYTDKLIF.

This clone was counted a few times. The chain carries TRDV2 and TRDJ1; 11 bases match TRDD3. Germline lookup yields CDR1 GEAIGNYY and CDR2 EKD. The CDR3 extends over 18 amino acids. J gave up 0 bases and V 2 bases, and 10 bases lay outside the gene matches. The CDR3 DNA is TGTGCCTGTGACAAGGTACTGGGGGATAGGGCATACACCGATAAACTCATCTTT. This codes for CACDKVLGDRAYTDKLIF.

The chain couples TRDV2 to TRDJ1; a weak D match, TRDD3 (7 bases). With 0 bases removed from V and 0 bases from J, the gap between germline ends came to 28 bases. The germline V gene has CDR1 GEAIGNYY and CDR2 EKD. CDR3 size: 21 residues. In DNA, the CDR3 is TGTGCCTGTGACACCGTAGGTCCTACAAGACTGGGGATGGGTAACACCGATAAACTCATCTTT. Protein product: CACDTVGPTRLGMGNTDKLIF.

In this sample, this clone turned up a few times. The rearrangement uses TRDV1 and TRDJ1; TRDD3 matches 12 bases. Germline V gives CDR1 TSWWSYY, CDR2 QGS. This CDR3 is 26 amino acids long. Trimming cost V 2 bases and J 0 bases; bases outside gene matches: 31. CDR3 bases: TGTGCTCTTGGGGAAAGACCCTACTCCAGACCGGGGCGGGCTTACTGGGGGATACTTAACACCGATAAACTCATCTTT. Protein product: CALGERPYSRPGRAYWGILNTDKLIF.

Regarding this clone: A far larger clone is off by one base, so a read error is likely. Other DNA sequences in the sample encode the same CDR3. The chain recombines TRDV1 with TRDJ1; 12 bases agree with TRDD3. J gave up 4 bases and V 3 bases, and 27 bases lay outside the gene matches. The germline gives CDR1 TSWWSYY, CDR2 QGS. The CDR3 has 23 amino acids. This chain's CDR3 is CALGEPSSGGYGRLTASLDKLIF. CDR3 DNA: TGTGCTCTTGGGGAGCCATCCTCTGGGGGATACGGAAGACTAACCGCGTCCCTCGATAAACTCATCTTT.